Below are 18 T cell receptor beta chains sequenced from a single sample in a study of shared clonotypes between healthy human individuals. CD8 cells classed as naive were CD45RO-negative and positively selected for CCR7, excluding terminally differentiated effector memory CD45RA+ cells. Repertoires were generated with immunoSEQ multiplex PCR, while TCRdb's copy carries only in-frame clones and drops some. The sample holds around 2.1 million clones, 85% to 95% seen once. The sequenced material came from naive CD8+ T cells from PBMCs. All receptors derive from a man in his late teens or twenties in good health. Some clones in this sample may be carry-over from other donors' samples.

The chain links TRBV29-1 to TRBJ2-3; D gene unclear. Trimming took off 5 bases at V and 2 bases at J, with 11 bases between the two ends. The germline V gene encodes CDR1 SQVTM and CDR2 ANQGSEA. The CDR3 sequence is 13 residues long. This chain's CDR3 is CSVPFIPTDTQYF. DNA of the CDR3: TGCAGCGTTCCCTTTATCCCCACAGATACGCAGTATTTT.

This clone was recorded a few times. Other DNA sequences within the sample encode an identical CDR3. The rearrangement uses TRBV7-3 and TRBJ2-7; possibly TRBD1 for D (6 bases). V lost 0 bases and J 0 bases, leaving 6 bases between the germline ends. Germline V gene lookup returns CDR1 SGHTA and CDR2 FQGTGA. The CDR3 is 14 residues long. The chain's CDR3 is CASSLTGGSYEQYF. CDR3 nucleotides: TGTGCCAGCAGCTTAACAGGGGGCTCCTACGAGCAGTACTTC.

Notes on this clone: Other DNA sequences within the sample encode an identical CDR3. The rearrangement links TRBV9 to TRBJ1-4, with 9 bases aligning to TRBD1. Germline V gene data show CDR1 as SGDLS and CDR2 as YYNGEE. This CDR3 has 15 residues. V gave up 0 bases and J gave up 8 bases; unmatched junction bases: 5. In DNA, the CDR3 is TGTGCCAGCAGCGTAGGCGGGACAGGGTTCGAAAAACTGTTTTTT. This gives the protein CASSVGGTGFEKLFF.

V gene TRBV9 combines with J gene TRBJ2-5; perhaps TRBD2 as D (6 bases). Germline lookup yields CDR1 SGDLS and CDR2 YYNGEE. V dropped 3 bases and J dropped 1 base, with 10 bases sitting between them. The CDR3 loop spans 14 amino acids. CDR3 loop: CASSARDFQETQYF. DNA of the CDR3: TGTGCCAGCAGCGCCCGGGACTTCCAAGAGACCCAGTACTTC.

The V call is TRBV9, the J call TRBJ2-7; 7 nucleotides agree with TRBD1. The junction had 5 bases not matched to a gene; V was cut back by 3 bases and J by 5 bases. This CDR3 spans 13 amino acids. The germline V gene encodes CDR1 SGDLS and CDR2 YYNGEE. The CDR3 DNA follows: TGTGCCAGCAGCGGAACGACAGGGAACGAGCAGTACTTC. Its translation is CASSGTTGNEQYF.

This clone was detected only once. The chain is built from TRBV11-2 and TRBJ2-7; 8 positions match TRBD1. CDR3 length: 13 residues. Germline lookup yields CDR1 SGHAT and CDR2 FQNNGV. V trimming: 4 bases; J trimming: 5 bases; junction bases outside the gene matches: 4. The CDR3: CASSSDREHEQYF. The CDR3 DNA sequence: TGTGCCAGCAGCTCGGACAGGGAGCACGAGCAGTACTTC.

This rearrangement joins TRBV28 to TRBJ1-5; 7 nucleotides match TRBD1. The J segment lost 7 bases and the V segment lost 2 bases, leaving 14 bases of the junction unmatched. The germline V gene has CDR1 MDHEN and CDR2 SYDVKM. The CDR3 has 17 amino acids. CDR3 region: CASSLTTGLLGGQPQHF. The CDR3 DNA sequence: TGTGCCAGCAGTTTAACGACAGGGCTTTTGGGGGGACAGCCCCAGCATTTT.

The chain carries TRBV6-1 and TRBJ1-1; D is unclear. V lost 2 bases and J 1 base, leaving 11 bases between the germline ends. The germline gives CDR1 MNHNS, CDR2 SASEGT. The CDR3 covers 15 residues. The CDR3 sequence is CASSEPTTGNTEAFF. The CDR3 DNA is TGTGCCAGCAGTGAACCAACGACGGGGAACACTGAAGCTTTCTTT.

This sequence joins TRBV7-8 and TRBJ2-5, with TRBD1 identical over 10 bases. CDR1 is SGHVS, CDR2 FQNEAQ, per germline. Trimming removed 1 base from V and 2 bases from J; junction bases left unmatched: 10. The CDR3 sequence is 18 residues long. CDR3 nucleotide sequence: TGTGCCAGCAGCTTAGGAGTCTCCGGGACAGGGGTTCAAGAGACCCAGTACTTC. Translation: CASSLGVSGTGVQETQYF.

The rearrangement joins TRBV14 to TRBJ2-1; 7 nucleotides match TRBD2. The V gene's germline CDR1 is SGHDN and CDR2 FVKESK. J was trimmed by 6 bases and V by 1 base; bases with no gene match: 6. CDR3 length: 15 residues. Here the CDR3 DNA reads TGTGCCAGCAGCCAAGGGCTAGCGGACTTCAATGAGCAGTTCTTC. Protein product: CASSQGLADFNEQFF.

The chain links TRBV7-9 to TRBJ2-7; TRBD2 matches at 11 bases. With V trimmed by 3 bases and J by 3 bases, 1 base remained unmatched. The CDR3 covers 14 residues. Per the germline V gene, CDR1 is SEHNR and CDR2 is FQNEAQ (reference sequence). The CDR3 coding sequence is TGTGCCAGCAGCTTTGGGACTAGCGGCTACGAGCAGTACTTC. Translating it yields CASSFGTSGYEQYF.

This chain connects TRBV7-6 to TRBJ2-1, with D perhaps matching TRBD2 (6 bases). Trimming removed 1 base from V and 7 bases from J, with 17 bases in between. The CDR3 extends over 16 amino acids. In germline, CDR1 is SGHVS, CDR2 FNYEAQ. The CDR3 loop is CASSLVIGRGGNEQFF. In DNA, the CDR3 is TGTGCCAGCAGCTTAGTCATCGGGCGGGGAGGAAATGAGCAGTTCTTC. Full variable domain (rest looked up from reference TRBV7-6 and TRBJ2-1): GAGVSQSPRYKVTKRGQDVALRCDPISGHVSLYWYRQALGQGPEFLTYFNYEAQQDKSGLPNDRFSAERPEGSISTLTIQRTEQRDSAMYRCASSLVIGRGGNEQFFGPGTRLTVL.

The chain has TRBV7-2 and TRBJ2-7, with a possible D match to TRBD2 (6 bases). V shed 0 bases and J shed 2 bases, with 14 bases lying between them. CDR1 is SGHTA, CDR2 FQGNSA, per germline. The CDR3 has 16 amino acids. Written as DNA, the CDR3 is TGTGCCAGCAGCTTAGCCTCAAGACTAGGCCCCTACGAGCAGTACTTC. It codes for CASSLASRLGPYEQYF.

The rearrangement joins TRBV12-5 to TRBJ2-5, with 8 positions matching TRBD2. Germline lookup yields CDR1 LGHNT and CDR2 FRNRAP. This CDR3 has 16 residues. The V and J ends lost 6 bases and 2 bases, in that order; junction bases with no gene match: 11. The CDR3 DNA sequence: TGTGCTAGTGGCAATAAACTAGCGGAGGAACAAGAGACCCAGTACTTC. Its translation: CASGNKLAEEQETQYF.

DNA of the CDR3: TGCGCCAGCAGAGACGGGAGGGGGATGAACACTGAAGCTTTCTTT. It yields the protein CASRDGRGMNTEAFF. The chain has TRBV5-1 and TRBJ1-1, with D possibly matching TRBD1 (6 bases). V was shortened by 5 bases and J by 0 bases, with 14 bases between the two germline ends. The CDR3 covers 15 residues. CDR1 is SGHRS and CDR2 is YFSETQ in the germline V gene. The full variable domain, its missing parts supplied by reference TRBV5-1 and TRBJ1-1, is KAGVTQTPRYLIKTRGQQVTLSCSPISGHRSVSWYQQTPGQGLQFLFEYFSETQRNKGNFPGRFSGRQFSNSRSEMNVSTLELGDSALYLCASRDGRGMNTEAFFGQGTRLTVV.

CDR3 amino acids: CASSDPLAGGYEQYF. CDR3 nucleotides: TGTGCCAGCAGTGACCCACTAGCGGGAGGGTACGAGCAGTACTTC. The chain joins TRBV6-1 to TRBJ2-7, with 13 bases lining up with TRBD2. Germline V CDR1 and CDR2: MNHNS, SASEGT. The CDR3 runs 15 residues. V gave up 3 bases and J gave up 4 bases; unmatched junction bases: 3.

The rearrangement uses TRBV14 and TRBJ1-2; D gene ambiguous. The CDR3 sequence is 15 residues long. V lost 1 base to trimming and J lost 4 bases, with 13 bases between them. CDR1 SGHDN and CDR2 FVKESK come from the germline V gene. The CDR3 nucleotides are TGTGCCAGCAGCCAAGGTGCCAGGCAAATCTATGGCTACACCTTC. The encoded protein is CASSQGARQIYGYTF. The variable domain in full, completed from reference TRBV14 and TRBJ1-2, reads EAGVTQFPSHSVIEKGQTVTLRCDPISGHDNLYWYRRVMGKEIKFLLHFVKESKQDESGMPNNRFLAERTGGTYSTLKVQPAELEDSGVYFCASSQGARQIYGYTFGSGTRLTVV.

The chain couples TRBV9 to TRBJ2-3, with 12 bases identical to TRBD2. The CDR3 extends over 16 amino acids. Unmatched junction bases numbered 8, after V lost 3 bases and J lost 6 bases. Germline CDR1 is SGDLS and CDR2 is YYNGEE. This chain's CDR3 is CASSARLAGVVDTQYF. The CDR3 DNA follows: TGTGCCAGCAGCGCCCGACTAGCGGGGGTGGTGGATACGCAGTATTTT.